Detailed here is one TCR beta chain. Its antigen is unknown. A much larger clone differs by one base, so this may be a read error. No cell sorting was done before RNA was extracted from the tissue. This record belongs to a study of tumor and adjacent non-tumor tissue in lung cancer. Study results and limitations: Significantly higher TCR diversity was found in tumor than normal lung.

J was trimmed by 7 bases and V by 5 bases; bases with no gene match: 11. Germline CDR1 reads LGHNT; CDR2 reads FRNRAP. This CDR3 has 15 residues. A modified ARM-PCR protocol with three rounds of nested PCR amplified TCRbeta. TCRdb reprocessed the multiplex PCR reads via MiXCR and lists one record per CDR3 protein. The table records 220,000 or so distinct CDR3 sequences, about 76% of them present only once. The rearrangement uses TRBV12-5 and TRBJ1-5; 7 bases are shared with TRBD1. The receptor was isolated from a man aged 60 to 75 with non-small cell lung cancer. The sequenced material came from lung tumor tissue. This CDR3 is CASGLGTDSGQPQHF. The CDR3 DNA is TGTGCTAGTGGTCTCGGGACAGATTCGGGCCAGCCCCAGCATTTT.